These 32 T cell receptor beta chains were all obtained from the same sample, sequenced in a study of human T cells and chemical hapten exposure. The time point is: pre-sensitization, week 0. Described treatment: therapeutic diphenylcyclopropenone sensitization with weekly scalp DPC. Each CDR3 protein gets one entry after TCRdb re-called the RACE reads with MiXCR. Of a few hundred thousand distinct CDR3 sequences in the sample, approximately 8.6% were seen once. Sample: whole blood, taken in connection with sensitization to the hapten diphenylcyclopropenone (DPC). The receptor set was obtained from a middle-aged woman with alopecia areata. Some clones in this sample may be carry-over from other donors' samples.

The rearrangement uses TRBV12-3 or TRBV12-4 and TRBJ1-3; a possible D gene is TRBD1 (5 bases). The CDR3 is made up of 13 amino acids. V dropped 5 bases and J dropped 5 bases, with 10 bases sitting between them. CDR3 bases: TGTGCCAGCAGTCGGGGACCTAGAAACACCATATATTTT. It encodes CASSRGPRNTIYF.

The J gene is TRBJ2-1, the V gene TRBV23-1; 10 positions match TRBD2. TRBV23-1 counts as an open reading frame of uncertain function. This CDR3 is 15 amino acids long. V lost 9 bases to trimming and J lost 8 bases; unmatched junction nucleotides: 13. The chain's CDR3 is CARPSRTSGRDEQFF. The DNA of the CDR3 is TGCGCCAGGCCTAGTCGGACTAGCGGAAGGGATGAGCAGTTCTTC.

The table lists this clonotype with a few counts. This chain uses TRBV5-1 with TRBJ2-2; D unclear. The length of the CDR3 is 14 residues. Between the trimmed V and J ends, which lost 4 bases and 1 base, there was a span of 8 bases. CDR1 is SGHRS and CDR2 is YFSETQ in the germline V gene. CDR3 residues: CASSVDGNTGELFF. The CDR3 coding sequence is TGCGCCAGCAGCGTGGACGGGAACACCGGGGAGCTGTTTTTT.

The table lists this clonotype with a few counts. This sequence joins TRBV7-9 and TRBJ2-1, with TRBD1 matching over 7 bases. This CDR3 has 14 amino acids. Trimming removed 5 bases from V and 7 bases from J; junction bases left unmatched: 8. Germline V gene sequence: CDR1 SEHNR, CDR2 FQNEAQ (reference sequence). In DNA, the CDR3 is TGTGCCAGCAGCCTGACAGGGTGGGTGAATGAGCAGTTCTTC. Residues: CASSLTGWVNEQFF.

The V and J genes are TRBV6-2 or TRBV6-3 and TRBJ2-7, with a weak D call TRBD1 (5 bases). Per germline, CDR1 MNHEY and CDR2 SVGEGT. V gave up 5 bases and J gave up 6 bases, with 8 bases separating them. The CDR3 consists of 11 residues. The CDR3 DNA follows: TGTGCCAGCAGTCACAGGACCGAGCAGTACTTC. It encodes CASSHRTEQYF.

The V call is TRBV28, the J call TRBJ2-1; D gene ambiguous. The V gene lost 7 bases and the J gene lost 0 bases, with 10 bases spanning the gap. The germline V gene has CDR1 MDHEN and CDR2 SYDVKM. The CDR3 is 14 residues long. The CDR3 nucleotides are TGTGCCAGCAAGGAGTCCAACTCCTACAATGAGCAGTTCTTC. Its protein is CASKESNSYNEQFF.

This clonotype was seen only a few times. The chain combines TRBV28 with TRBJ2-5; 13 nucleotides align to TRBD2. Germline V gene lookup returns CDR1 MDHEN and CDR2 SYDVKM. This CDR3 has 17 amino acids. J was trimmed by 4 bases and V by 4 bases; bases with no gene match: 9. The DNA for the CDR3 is TGTGCCAGCAGTTGGACACTAGCGGGAGGGAGTAGAGAGACCCAGTACTTC. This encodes CASSWTLAGGSRETQYF.

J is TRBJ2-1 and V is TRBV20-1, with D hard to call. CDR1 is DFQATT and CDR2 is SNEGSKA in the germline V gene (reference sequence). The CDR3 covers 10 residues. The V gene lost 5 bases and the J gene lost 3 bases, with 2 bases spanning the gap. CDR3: CSAFYNEQFF. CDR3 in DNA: TGCAGTGCTTTCTACAATGAGCAGTTCTTC.

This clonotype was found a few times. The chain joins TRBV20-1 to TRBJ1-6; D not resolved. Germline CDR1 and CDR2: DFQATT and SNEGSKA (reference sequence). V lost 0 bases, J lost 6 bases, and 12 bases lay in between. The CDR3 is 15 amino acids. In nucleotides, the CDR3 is TGCAGTGCTAGAGAACCCGGGAAGGGTAATTCACCCCTCCACTTT. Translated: CSAREPGKGNSPLHF.

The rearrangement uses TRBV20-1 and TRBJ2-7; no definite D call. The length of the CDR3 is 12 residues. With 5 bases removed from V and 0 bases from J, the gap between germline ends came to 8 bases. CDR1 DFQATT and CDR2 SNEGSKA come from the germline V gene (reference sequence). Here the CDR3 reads CSARRNSYEQYF. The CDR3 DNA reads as TGCAGTGCTCGACGTAACTCCTACGAGCAGTACTTC.

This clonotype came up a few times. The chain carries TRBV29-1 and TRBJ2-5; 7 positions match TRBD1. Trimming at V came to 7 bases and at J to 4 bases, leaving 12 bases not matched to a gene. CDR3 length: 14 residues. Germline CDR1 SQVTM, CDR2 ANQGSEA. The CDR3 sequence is CSAPDRVVRETQYF. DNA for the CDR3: TGCAGCGCCCCTGACAGGGTTGTACGAGAGACCCAGTACTTC.

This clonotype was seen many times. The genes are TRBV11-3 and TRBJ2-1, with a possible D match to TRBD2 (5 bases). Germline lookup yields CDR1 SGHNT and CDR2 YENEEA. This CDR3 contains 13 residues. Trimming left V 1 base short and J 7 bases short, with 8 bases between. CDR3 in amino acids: CASSLGVANEQFF. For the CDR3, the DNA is TGTGCCAGCAGCTTAGGGGTAGCGAATGAGCAGTTCTTC. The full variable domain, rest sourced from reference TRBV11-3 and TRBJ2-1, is EAGVVQSPRYKIIEKKQPVAFWCNPISGHNTLYWYLQNLGQGPELLIRYENEEAVDDSQLPKDRFSAERLKGVDSTLKIQPAELGDSAVYLCASSLGVANEQFFGPGTRLTVL.

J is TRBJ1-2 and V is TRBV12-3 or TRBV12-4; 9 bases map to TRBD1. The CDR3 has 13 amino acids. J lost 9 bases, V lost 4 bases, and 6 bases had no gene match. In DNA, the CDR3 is TGTGCCAGCAGTTGGGACAGGGTGAGTAGCTACACCTTC. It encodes CASSWDRVSSYTF.

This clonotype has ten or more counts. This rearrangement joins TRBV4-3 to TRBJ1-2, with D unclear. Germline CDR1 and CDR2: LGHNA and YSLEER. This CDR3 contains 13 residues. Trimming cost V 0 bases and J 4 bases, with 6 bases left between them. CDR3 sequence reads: CASSQDPAYGYTF. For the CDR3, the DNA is TGCGCCAGCAGCCAAGATCCCGCCTATGGCTACACCTTC.

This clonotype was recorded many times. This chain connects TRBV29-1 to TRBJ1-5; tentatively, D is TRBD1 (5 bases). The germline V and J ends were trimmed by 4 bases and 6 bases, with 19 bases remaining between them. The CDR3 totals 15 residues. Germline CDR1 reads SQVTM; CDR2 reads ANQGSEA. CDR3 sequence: CSVGGPPLRSQPQHF. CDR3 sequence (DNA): TGCAGCGTTGGGGGCCCTCCTTTACGGAGTCAGCCCCAGCATTTT.

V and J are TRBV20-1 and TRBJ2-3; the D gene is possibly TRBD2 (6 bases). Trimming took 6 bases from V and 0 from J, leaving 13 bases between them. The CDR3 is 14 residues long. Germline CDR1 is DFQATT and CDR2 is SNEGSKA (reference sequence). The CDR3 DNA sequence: TGCAGTGCGGCCCCGCTAGCGAGCACAGATACGCAGTATTTT. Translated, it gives CSAAPLASTDTQYF.

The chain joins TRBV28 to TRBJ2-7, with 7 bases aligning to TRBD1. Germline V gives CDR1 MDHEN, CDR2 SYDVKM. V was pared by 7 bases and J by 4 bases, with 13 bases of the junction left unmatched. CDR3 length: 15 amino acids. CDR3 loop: CASNPGGAVFYEQYF. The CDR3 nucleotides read TGTGCCAGCAACCCAGGGGGTGCCGTCTTTTACGAGCAGTACTTC.

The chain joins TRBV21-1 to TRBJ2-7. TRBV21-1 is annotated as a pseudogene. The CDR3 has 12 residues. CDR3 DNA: TGTGCCAGCAGCAATTCAGTGTACGAGCAGTACTTC. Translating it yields CASSNSVYEQYF.

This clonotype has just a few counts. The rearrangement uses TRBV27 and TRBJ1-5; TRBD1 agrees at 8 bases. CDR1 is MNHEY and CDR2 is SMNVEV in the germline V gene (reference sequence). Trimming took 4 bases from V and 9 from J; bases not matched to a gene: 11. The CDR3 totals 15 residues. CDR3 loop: CASSSGTRQGRPQHF. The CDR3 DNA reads TGTGCCAGCAGTTCCGGAACCCGACAGGGGAGGCCCCAGCATTTT.

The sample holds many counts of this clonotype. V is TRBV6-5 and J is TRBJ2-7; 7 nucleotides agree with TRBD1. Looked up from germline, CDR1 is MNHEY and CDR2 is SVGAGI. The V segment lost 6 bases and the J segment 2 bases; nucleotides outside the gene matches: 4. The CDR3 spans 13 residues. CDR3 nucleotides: TGTGCCAGCAGCCGGACAGGAACCTACGAGCAGTACTTC. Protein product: CASSRTGTYEQYF.

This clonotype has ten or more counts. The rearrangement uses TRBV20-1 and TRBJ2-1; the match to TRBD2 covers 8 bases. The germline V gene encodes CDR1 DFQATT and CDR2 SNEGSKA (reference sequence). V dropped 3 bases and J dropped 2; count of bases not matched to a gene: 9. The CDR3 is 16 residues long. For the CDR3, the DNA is TGCAGTGCTAGCCCCCTGGGCGGGAGGCCCTACAATGAGCAGTTCTTC. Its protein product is CSASPLGGRPYNEQFF.

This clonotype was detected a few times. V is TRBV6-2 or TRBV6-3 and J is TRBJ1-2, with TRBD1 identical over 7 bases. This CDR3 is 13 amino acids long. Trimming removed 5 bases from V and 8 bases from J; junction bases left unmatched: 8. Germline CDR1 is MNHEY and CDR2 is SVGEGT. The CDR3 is CASSTRTGYGYTF. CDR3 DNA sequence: TGTGCCAGCAGTACCCGGACAGGATACGGCTACACCTTC.

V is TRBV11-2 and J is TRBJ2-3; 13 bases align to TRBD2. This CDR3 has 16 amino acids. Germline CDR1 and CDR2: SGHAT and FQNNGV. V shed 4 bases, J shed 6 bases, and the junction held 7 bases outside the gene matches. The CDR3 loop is CASSSMPGLAGDTQYF. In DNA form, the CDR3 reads TGTGCCAGCAGCTCGATGCCGGGACTAGCGGGGGATACGCAGTATTTT. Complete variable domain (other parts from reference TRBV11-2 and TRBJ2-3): EAGVAQSPRYKIIEKRQSVAFWCNPISGHATLYWYQQILGQGPKLLIQFQNNGVVDDSQLPKDRFSAERLKGVDSTLKIQPAKLEDSAVYLCASSSMPGLAGDTQYFGPGTRLTVL.

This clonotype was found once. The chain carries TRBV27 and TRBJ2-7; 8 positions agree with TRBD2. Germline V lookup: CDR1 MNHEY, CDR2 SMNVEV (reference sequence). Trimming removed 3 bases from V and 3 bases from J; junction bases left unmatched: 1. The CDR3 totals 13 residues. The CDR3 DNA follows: TGTGCCAGCAGTTTCACTAGCGGCTACGAGCAGTACTTC. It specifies CASSFTSGYEQYF.

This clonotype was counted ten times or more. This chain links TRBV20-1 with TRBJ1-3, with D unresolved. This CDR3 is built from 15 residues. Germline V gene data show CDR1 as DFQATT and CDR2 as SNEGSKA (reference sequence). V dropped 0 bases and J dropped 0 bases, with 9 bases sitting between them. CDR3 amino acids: CSARDMRSSGNTIYF. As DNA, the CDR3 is TGCAGTGCTAGAGATATGAGGAGCTCTGGAAACACCATATATTTT.

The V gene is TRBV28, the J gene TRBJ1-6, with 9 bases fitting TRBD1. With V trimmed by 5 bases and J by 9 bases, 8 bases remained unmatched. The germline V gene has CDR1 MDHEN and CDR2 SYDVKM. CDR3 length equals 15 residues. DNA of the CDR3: TGTGCCAGCAGTCCGGGCGGGACAGGGTTTTCACCCCTCCACTTT. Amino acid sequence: CASSPGGTGFSPLHF.

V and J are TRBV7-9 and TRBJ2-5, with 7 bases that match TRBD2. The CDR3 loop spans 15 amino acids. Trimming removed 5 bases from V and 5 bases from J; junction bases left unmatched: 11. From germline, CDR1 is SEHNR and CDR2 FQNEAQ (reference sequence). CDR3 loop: CASSPGVAGAETQYF. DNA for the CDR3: TGTGCCAGCAGCCCCGGGGTAGCGGGTGCTGAGACCCAGTACTTC.

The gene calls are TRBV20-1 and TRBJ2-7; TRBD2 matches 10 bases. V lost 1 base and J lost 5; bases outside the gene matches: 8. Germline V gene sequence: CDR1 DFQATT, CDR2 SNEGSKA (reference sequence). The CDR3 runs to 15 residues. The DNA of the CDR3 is TGCAGTGCTAGAGGAGCGGGAGGGCCTTCGCACGAGCAGTACTTC. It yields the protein CSARGAGGPSHEQYF.

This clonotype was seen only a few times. The CDR3 DNA reads as TGCGCCAGCAGCCAAGATTTGGCGGGAGGGTCCCTTTCCTACGAGCAGTACTTC. This codes for CASSQDLAGGSLSYEQYF. This chain links TRBV4-3 with TRBJ2-7; TRBD2 matches at 9 bases. The CDR3 loop spans 18 amino acids. Germline values: CDR1 LGHNA, CDR2 YSLEER. The trim removed 0 bases at V and 1 base at J, leaving 10 bases unmatched.

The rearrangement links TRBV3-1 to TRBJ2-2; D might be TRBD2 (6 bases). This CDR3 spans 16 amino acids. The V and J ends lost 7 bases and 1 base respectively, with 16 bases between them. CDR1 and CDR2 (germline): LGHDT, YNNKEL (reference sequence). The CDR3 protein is CASTHVGGRNTGELFF. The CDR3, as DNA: TGTGCCAGCACCCATGTGGGGGGAAGGAACACCGGGGAGCTGTTTTTT.

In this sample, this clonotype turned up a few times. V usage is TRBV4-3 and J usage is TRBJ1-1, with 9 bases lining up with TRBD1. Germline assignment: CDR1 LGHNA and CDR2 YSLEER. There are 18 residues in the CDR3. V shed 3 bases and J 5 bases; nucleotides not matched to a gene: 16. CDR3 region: CASSQAPFLQGAGTEAFF. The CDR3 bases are TGCGCCAGCAGCCAGGCCCCCTTCTTACAGGGGGCAGGAACTGAAGCTTTCTTT.

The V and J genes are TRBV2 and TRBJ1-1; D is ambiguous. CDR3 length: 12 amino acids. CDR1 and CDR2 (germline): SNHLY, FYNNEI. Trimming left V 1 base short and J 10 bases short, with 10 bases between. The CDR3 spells CASSEEVGGAFF. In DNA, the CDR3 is TGTGCCAGCAGTGAAGAGGTGGGAGGAGCTTTCTTT.